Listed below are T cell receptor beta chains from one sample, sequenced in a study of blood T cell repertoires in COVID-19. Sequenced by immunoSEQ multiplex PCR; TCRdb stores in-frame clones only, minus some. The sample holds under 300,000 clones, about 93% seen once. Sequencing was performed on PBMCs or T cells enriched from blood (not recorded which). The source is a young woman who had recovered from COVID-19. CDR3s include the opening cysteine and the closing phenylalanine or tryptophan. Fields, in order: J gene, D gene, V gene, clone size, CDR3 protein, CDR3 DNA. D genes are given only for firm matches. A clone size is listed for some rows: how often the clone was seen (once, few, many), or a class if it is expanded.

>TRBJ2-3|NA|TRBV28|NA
CASNLLGTLGDTQYF
TGTGCCAGCAATCTTCTGGGGACACTGGGGGATACGCAGTATTTT
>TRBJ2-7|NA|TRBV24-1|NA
CATSDKTGPGYEQYF
TGTGCCACCAGTGACAAAACAGGGCCAGGCTACGAGCAGTACTTC
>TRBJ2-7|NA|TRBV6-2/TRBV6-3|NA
CASSRGTEPYEQYF
TGTGCCAGCAGTCGCGGGACAGAGCCCTACGAGCAGTACTTC
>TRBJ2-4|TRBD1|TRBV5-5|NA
CASSLLGTGENIQYF
TGTGCCAGCAGCTTGCTAGGGACAGGGGAGAACATTCAGTACTTC
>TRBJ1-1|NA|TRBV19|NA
CASSKTHTGINTEAFF
TGTGCCAGTAGTAAAACGCATACAGGGATTAACACTGAAGCTTTCTTT
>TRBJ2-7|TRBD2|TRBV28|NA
CASSLLTSGTAYEQYF
TGTGCCAGCAGTCTTCTGACTAGCGGGACTGCCTACGAGCAGTACTTC
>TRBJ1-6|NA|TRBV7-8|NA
CASSLETENSPLHF
TGTGCCAGCAGCTTAGAGACAGAGAATTCACCCCTCCACTTT
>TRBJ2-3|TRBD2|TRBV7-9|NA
CASSFVAGATDTQYF
TGTGCCAGCAGCTTTGTAGCGGGAGCAACAGATACGCAGTATTTT
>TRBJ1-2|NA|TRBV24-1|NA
CATSDRRGGLVAGYTF
TGTGCCACCAGTGATAGGCGGGGGGGACTAGTGGCTGGCTACACCTTC
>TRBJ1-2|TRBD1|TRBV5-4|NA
CASSGRTGSGYTF
TGTGCCAGCAGCGGGAGGACAGGGAGCGGCTACACCTTC
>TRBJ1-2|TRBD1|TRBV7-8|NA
CASSLGGQYAPNYGYTF
TGTGCCAGCAGCTTAGGGGGACAGTACGCTCCTAACTATGGCTACACCTTC
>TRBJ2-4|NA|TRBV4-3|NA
CASSQASQGRNIQYF
TGCGCCAGCAGCCAAGCCTCCCAGGGGCGAAACATTCAGTACTTC
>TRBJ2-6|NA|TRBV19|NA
CASNERTSGANVLTF
TGTGCCAGTAACGAGCGAACCTCTGGGGCCAACGTCCTGACTTTC
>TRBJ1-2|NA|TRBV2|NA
CASSERGRGYGYTF
TGTGCCAGCAGTGAACGGGGCAGGGGCTATGGCTACACCTTC
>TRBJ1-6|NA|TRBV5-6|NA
CASSSFQMTYNSPLHF
TGTGCCAGCAGTTCATTTCAGATGACCTATAATTCACCCCTCCACTTT
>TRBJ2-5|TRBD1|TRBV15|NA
CATSRVGGRGTQYF
TGTGCCACCAGCAGAGTAGGGGGCCGTGGGACCCAGTACTTC
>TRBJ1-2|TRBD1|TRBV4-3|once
CASSQETGNNYGYTF
TGCGCCAGCAGCCAAGAGACAGGGAACAACTATGGCTACACCTTC
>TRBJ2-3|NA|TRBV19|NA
CASSNQGPSTDTQYF
TGTGCCAGTAGTAACCAGGGTCCTAGCACAGATACGCAGTATTTT
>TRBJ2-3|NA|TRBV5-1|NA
CASSLLGHKTDTQYF
TGCGCCAGCAGCTTGCTAGGACATAAAACAGATACGCAGTATTTT
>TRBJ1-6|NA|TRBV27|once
CASSPPRVRNSPLHF
TGTGCCAGCAGTCCTCCCAGGGTGCGGAATTCACCCCTCCACTTT
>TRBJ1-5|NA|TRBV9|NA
CASSVGPDNQPQHF
TGTGCCAGCAGCGTAGGGCCAGACAATCAGCCCCAGCATTTT
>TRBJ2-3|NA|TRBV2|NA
CASSGGDGVGQYF
TGTGCCAGCAGTGGGGGGGACGGAGTAGGGCAGTATTTT
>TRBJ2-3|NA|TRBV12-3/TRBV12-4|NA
CASRRSLRVTQYF
TGTGCCAGCAGACGCAGCCTACGGGTGACGCAGTATTTT
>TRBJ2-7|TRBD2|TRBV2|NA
CASGGDDYEQYF
TGTGCCAGCGGGGGGGACGACTACGAGCAGTACTTC
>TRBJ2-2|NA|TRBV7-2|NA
CASTPLGGTGELFF
TGTGCCAGCACTCCCCTGGGAGGCACCGGGGAGCTGTTTTTT